The 18 T cell receptor beta chains below were found in one sample sequenced in a study of T cell clonality in common variable immunodeficiency. General study results and limits: In common variable immunodeficiency, TCR beta chains reportedly carried fewer deletions and N-nucleotide insertions.

Profiling relied on immunoSEQ multiplex PCR, and the TCRdb table lists in-frame clones only, not all of them. The sample was found to contain 25,000 or so clones, and every one recurs. These receptors have no identified antigens. Sequenced material: peripheral blood mononuclear cells. These receptors all stem from a human donor with common variable immunodeficiency.

This clone was observed a few times. The read comes to an end 3 residues before the CDR3 does, leaving the germline J gene to fill in the end. The chain uses TRBV11-3 and TRBJ2-5, with D possibly being TRBD1 (6 bases). Trimming took 8 bases from V and 4 from J, leaving 8 bases between them. This CDR3 spans 11 amino acids. CDR1 and CDR2 from the germline V gene are SGHNT and YENEEA. The chain's CDR3 is CASSRGETQYF. The DNA read from the CDR3 is TGTGCCAGCTCCAGGGGAGAGACC.

This clone has a handful of counts. With the read ending 3 residues before the CDR3 end, the germline J gene is used to fill in that end. This chain links TRBV18 with TRBJ2-3; 9 bases align to TRBD1. Germline trimming cut 2 bases from V and 2 bases from J; bases unmatched to any gene: 8. Germline V gene data show CDR1 as KGHSH and CDR2 as LQKENI. This CDR3 contains 17 residues. The CDR3 loop is CASSPWARQGVTDTQYF. CDR3 DNA, as far as it was read: TGTGCCAGCTCACCATGGGCAAGACAGGGGGTCACAGATACG.

This clone was picked up a small number of times. The CDR3 end falls 3 residues outside the read, so it is completed with the germline J gene. This chain links TRBV5-1 with TRBJ1-1, with D possibly TRBD1 on 6 matching bases. Germline-derived CDR1 and CDR2 are SGHRS and YFSETQ. The length of the CDR3 is 17 residues. This CDR3 is CASSFGRGGVRQGEAFF. The CDR3 DNA, read in part, is TGCGCCAGCAGCTTCGGAAGGGGTGGGGTTCGCCAGGGGGAA. The whole variable domain, remainder taken from reference TRBV5-1 and TRBJ1-1, is KAGVTQTPRYLIKTRGQQVTLSCSPISGHRSVSWYQQTPGQGLQFLFEYFSETQRNKGNFPGRFSGRQFSNSRSEMNVSTLELGDSALYLCASSFGRGGVRQGEAFFGQGTRLTVV.

About this clone itself: The read stops 3 residues short of the end of the CDR3; the missing end is completed from the germline J gene. This chain links TRBV18 with TRBJ1-1, with 9 bases identical to TRBD1. The germline gives CDR1 KGHSH, CDR2 LQKENI. The junction had 8 bases not matched to a gene; V was cut back by 8 bases and J by 1 base. The CDR3 contains 15 residues. The CDR3 spells CASTLQGAENTEAFF. The CDR3 DNA, read in part, is TGTGCCAGCACCTTACAGGGGGCTGAGAACACTGAA.

Many counts were recorded for this clone. Coverage ceases 3 residues before the CDR3 finishes, and the germline J gene fills in the end. V usage is TRBV2 and J usage is TRBJ2-3, with 7 nucleotides matching TRBD1. The CDR3 runs to 13 residues. From germline, CDR1 is SNHLY and CDR2 FYNNEI. V was clipped by 6 bases and J by 1 base; unmatched bases: 1. The sequenced CDR3 bases are TGTGCCAGCAGAGGGACAGGCACAGATACG. Its translation is CASRGTGTDT. From start to end, the CDR3 is CASRGTGTDTQYF.

This clone was observed a few times. The CDR3 end lies 3 residues beyond the end of the read and is filled in from the germline J gene. The chain recombines TRBV2 with TRBJ1-1; TRBD1 might be the D (5 bases). Trimming shortened V by 6 bases and J by 2 bases, and 13 bases separated the two germline ends. The CDR3 covers 14 residues. Germline CDR1 reads SNHLY; CDR2 reads FYNNEI. The covered CDR3 bases are TGTGCCAGCAGAAGCAGGGTAGGAAACACTGAA. Translated: CASRSRVGNTE. The full CDR3 is CASRSRVGNTEAFF.

As for this clone: The read ends 3 residues before the CDR3 terminus; that terminus is restored from the germline J gene. The rearrangement links TRBV7-6 to TRBJ2-3; 11 positions match TRBD2. The CDR3 is 16 amino acids. J was trimmed by 0 bases and V by 5 bases; bases with no gene match: 4. Per germline, CDR1 SGHVS and CDR2 FNYEAQ. The CDR3 DNA, read in part, is TGTGCCAGCAGCGTAGGGACTAGCGGTAGCACAGATACG. It codes for CASSVGTSGSTDT. The CDR3, in full, reads CASSVGTSGSTDTQYF.

This clone was counted ten times or more. From the germline J gene comes the end of the CDR3, since the read stops 3 residues before it. The V call is TRBV19, the J call TRBJ2-1; 8 bases agree with TRBD2. The germline V gene has CDR1 LNHDA and CDR2 SQIVND (reference sequence). Germline trimming cut 3 bases from V and 7 bases from J; bases unmatched to any gene: 11. The CDR3 is made up of 16 amino acids. CDR3 residues: CASSINPAGANNEQFF. The DNA read from the CDR3 is TGTGCCAGTAGTATTAATCCAGCGGGAGCAAATAATGAG.

For this clone: The read terminates 3 residues before the CDR3 end, so the remaining end is supplied by the germline J gene. The J gene is TRBJ2-7, the V gene TRBV29-1, with D unclear. V lost 2 bases and J lost 2, with 10 bases in between. Germline CDR1 SQVTM, CDR2 ANQGSEA. This CDR3 comprises 13 residues. The part of the CDR3 DNA that was read is TGCAGCGTTGAAAAGCGAGAACCCTACGAG. Translating it yields CSVEKREPYE. The full CDR3 protein is CSVEKREPYEQYF.

This clone was seen repeatedly, ten times or more. The read ends 3 residues early relative to the CDR3; the germline J gene fills the gap. The chain employs TRBV5-6 and TRBJ2-3, with TRBD2 matching over 8 bases. Germline-derived CDR1 and CDR2 are SGHDT and YYEEEE. This CDR3 comprises 15 residues. Trimming cost V 4 bases and J 5 bases; bases outside gene matches: 9. CDR3 in amino acids: CASSPTGLVLDTQYF. CDR3 bases read: TGTGCCAGCAGCCCTACGGGACTAGTGTTAGATACG.

The sample holds a few counts of this clone. The read gets to within 3 residues of the CDR3 end, and the germline J gene fills in the rest. The rearrangement uses TRBV20-1 and TRBJ2-7; D gene uncertain. Trimming took off 3 bases at V and 3 bases at J, with 12 bases between the two ends. The CDR3 runs to 13 residues. The germline CDR1 and CDR2 sequences are DFQATT and SNEGSKA (reference sequence). CDR3 bases read: TGCAGTGCTAGGTCTCCGATACTCTACGAG. This encodes CSARSPILYE. The entire CDR3 protein reads CSARSPILYEQYF.

This clone was counted between two and nine times. The CDR3 extends 3 residues past the end of the read, so its final part is completed from the germline J gene. The chain joins TRBV20-1 to TRBJ2-7, with 7 bases identical to TRBD2. The CDR3 length is 14 residues. Germline trimming cut 5 bases from V and 4 bases from J; bases unmatched to any gene: 11. Germline V gives CDR1 DFQATT, CDR2 SNEGSKA (reference sequence). This chain's CDR3 is CSAPAPSGAYEQYF. The sequenced part of the CDR3 DNA is TGCAGTGCTCCCGCCCCCAGCGGGGCTTACGAG.

This clone was seen at least ten times. The sequence runs out 3 residues before the end of the CDR3; the remainder is reconstructed from the germline J gene. The chain recombines TRBV5-1 with TRBJ2-3, with D possibly matching TRBD2 (5 bases). This CDR3 is built from 14 residues. V gave up 3 bases and J gave up 2 bases, with 10 bases separating them. Germline V gene data show CDR1 as SGHRS and CDR2 as YFSETQ. The covered CDR3 bases are TGCGCCAGCAGCTCCACAGCGGACACAGATACG. Translated, it gives CASSSTADTDT. The CDR3 in its entirety is CASSSTADTDTQYF.

This clone was recorded at least ten times. With the read ending 3 residues before the CDR3 end, the germline J gene is used to fill in that end. J is TRBJ1-1 and V is TRBV5-5, with 7 bases matching TRBD1. The CDR3 contains 14 residues. V lost 4 bases and J lost 3; bases outside the gene matches: 6. Per germline, CDR1 SGHKS and CDR2 YYEKEE (reference sequence). CDR3 DNA, as far as it was read: TGTGCCAGCAGCCTTGGACAGGAGGACACTGAA. Protein product: CASSLGQEDTE. The CDR3 in full is CASSLGQEDTEAFF.

This clone was found many times. Read data end 3 residues before the CDR3 end; the end is taken from the germline J gene. V gene TRBV7-8 combines with J gene TRBJ2-1; D is possibly TRBD1 (6 bases). Germline CDR1 reads SGHVS; CDR2 reads FQNEAQ. The CDR3 contains 15 residues. With 1 base removed from V and 4 bases from J, the gap between germline ends came to 11 bases. Here the CDR3 reads CASSLGTVKYNEQFF. The CDR3 DNA, read in part, is TGTGCCAGCAGCTTAGGGACAGTGAAATACAATGAG. The variable domain in full, with the rest retrieved from reference TRBV7-8 and TRBJ2-1, is GAGVSQSPRYKVAKRGQDVALRCDPISGHVSLFWYQQALGQGPEFLTYFQNEAQLDKSGLPSDRFFAERPEGSVSTLKIQRTQQEDSAVYLCASSLGTVKYNEQFFGPGTRLTVL.

On this clone: Sequencing ends 3 residues short of the CDR3 end; the germline J gene provides the rest. The chain combines TRBV19 with TRBJ1-2; 8 bases match TRBD1. Germline lookup yields CDR1 LNHDA and CDR2 SQIVND (reference sequence). V lost 10 bases, J lost 2 bases, and 9 bases stayed unmatched. The CDR3 has 14 amino acids. The covered CDR3 bases are TGTGCCACCGCGACAGGGGATATAAACTATGGC. Translated, it gives CATATGDINYG. From start to end, the CDR3 is CATATGDINYGYTF.

This clone was observed a few times. The read falls 3 residues short of the CDR3 end, and the missing part is taken from the germline J gene. The chain combines TRBV18 with TRBJ1-1, with a weak D call TRBD1 (5 bases). Trimming removed 5 bases at V and 1 base at J, with 14 bases between. Germline CDR1 is KGHSH and CDR2 is LQKENI. The CDR3 contains 15 residues. CDR3 loop: CASSAGPGGNTEAFF. Partial CDR3 DNA: TGTGCCAGCTCAGCAGGGCCGGGCGGGAACACTGAA.

This clone was seen repeatedly, ten times or more. With the read ending 3 residues before the CDR3 end, the germline J gene is used to fill in that end. The chain has TRBV5-6 and TRBJ2-2, with 10 bases aligning to TRBD1. The CDR3 has 15 residues. Trimming removed 4 bases from V and 7 bases from J; junction bases left unmatched: 7. Looked up from germline, CDR1 is SGHDT and CDR2 is YYEEEE. CDR3 DNA (partial): TGTGCCAGCAGCGCCGACAGGGGGCGTAGCGGGGAG. Translation: CASSADRGRSGE. The entire CDR3 protein reads CASSADRGRSGELFF.